One sample yielded the 18 T cell receptor beta chains listed below, sequenced in a study of T cell repertoires in cytomegalovirus infection. Using its own MiXCR run on the reads, TCRdb lists one record per CDR3 protein. The sample holds around 290,000 distinct CDR3 sequences, about 26% seen once. Sequenced sample: PBMCs. All receptors come from a human donor in good health (CMV status not recorded). Some clones in this sample may be carry-over from other donors' samples.

This clonotype was seen more than once but under ten times. V usage is TRBV24-1 and J usage is TRBJ1-3; D remains unclear. Trimming removed 3 bases from V and 4 bases from J, with 6 bases in between. Germline-derived CDR1 and CDR2 are KGHDR and SFDVKD. The CDR3 loop spans 13 amino acids. CDR3 sequence reads: CATSDLGGNTIYF. DNA for the CDR3: TGTGCCACCAGTGATCTGGGCGGAAACACCATATATTTT.

The genes are TRBV29-1 and TRBJ2-2; the D is unclear. With 2 bases removed from V and 3 bases from J, the gap between germline ends came to 7 bases. From germline, CDR1 is SQVTM and CDR2 ANQGSEA. The CDR3 runs to 13 residues. The CDR3 is CSVENGYTGELFF. Here the CDR3 DNA reads TGCAGCGTTGAAAACGGATACACCGGGGAGCTGTTTTTT.

This clonotype turned up a few times. The rearrangement joins TRBV29-1 to TRBJ2-2; D is unclear. CDR3 length: 13 residues. Germline CDR1 and CDR2: SQVTM and ANQGSEA. The V gene lost 0 bases and the J gene lost 7 bases, with 9 bases spanning the gap. CDR3 region: CSVEDHPGGELFF. The CDR3 DNA reads as TGCAGCGTTGAAGATCACCCTGGCGGGGAGCTGTTTTTT.

This clonotype appeared a few times. The chain recombines TRBV4-1 with TRBJ1-5; unclear D gene. The CDR3 runs 15 residues. The V gene lost 1 base and the J gene lost 2 bases, with 9 bases spanning the gap. Per germline, CDR1 MGHRA and CDR2 YSYEKL. CDR3 in DNA: TGCGCCAGCAGCCAAGCAGAAAGGGGCAATCAGCCCCAGCATTTT. Translating it yields CASSQAERGNQPQHF.

This chain joins TRBV27 and TRBJ1-5; no clear D gene. The CDR3 sequence is 15 residues long. Germline V CDR1 and CDR2: MNHEY, SMNVEV (reference sequence). V lost 3 bases to trimming and J lost 2 bases, with 11 bases between them. The CDR3 sequence is CASSFSGGGNQPQHF. CDR3 DNA sequence: TGTGCCAGCAGTTTTTCGGGTGGCGGCAATCAGCCCCAGCATTTT.

This clonotype has a handful of counts. V and J are TRBV7-2 and TRBJ1-5; TRBD1 aligns across 8 bases. The CDR3 spans 19 residues. CDR1 is SGHTA and CDR2 is FQGNSA in the germline V gene. With V trimmed by 5 bases and J by 1 base, 16 bases remained unmatched. This CDR3 reads CASSPNPWSTGGSNQPQHF. The CDR3 DNA follows: TGTGCCAGCAGCCCAAATCCCTGGAGTACAGGGGGGAGCAATCAGCCCCAGCATTTT.

The J gene is TRBJ1-1, the V gene TRBV14; D is ambiguous. Germline CDR1 reads SGHDN; CDR2 reads FVKESK. Trimming took off 4 bases at V and 10 bases at J, with 22 bases between the two ends. The CDR3 sequence is 15 residues long. The DNA for the CDR3 is TGTGCCAGCAGCCGCGAGGTCCGGGGAAGGAGAGGAGCTTTCTTT. Encoded protein: CASSREVRGRRGAFF. Full variable domain (outside the CDR3, taken from reference TRBV14 and TRBJ1-1): EAGVTQFPSHSVIEKGQTVTLRCDPISGHDNLYWYRRVMGKEIKFLLHFVKESKQDESGMPNNRFLAERTGGTYSTLKVQPAELEDSGVYFCASSREVRGRRGAFFGQGTRLTVV.

This chain links TRBV6-6 with TRBJ2-5; maybe TRBD2 (5 bases). V was cut by 2 bases and J by 3 bases, with 10 bases left in between. The CDR3 loop spans 14 amino acids. Germline V gene data show CDR1 as MNHNY and CDR2 as SVGAGI (reference sequence). CDR3 protein: CASSYRTREETQYF. CDR3 DNA sequence: TGTGCCAGCAGTTACAGGACGAGGGAAGAGACCCAGTACTTC.

This clonotype was counted at least ten times. This chain links TRBV7-2 with TRBJ2-5; TRBD1 aligns across 8 bases. Germline V gene data show CDR1 as SGHTA and CDR2 as FQGNSA. CDR3 length: 12 residues. J gave up 5 bases and V 7 bases, and 3 bases lay outside the gene matches. The CDR3 DNA sequence: TGTGCCAGCAACACAGGGGGGGAGACCCAGTACTTC. Its translation: CASNTGGETQYF.

This clonotype has more than one count but fewer than ten. CDR3 DNA: TGTGCCAGCAGCTTAGTAGGGCTTTTGAACTATGGCTACACCTTC. It is translated as CASSLVGLLNYGYTF. The V call is TRBV7-2, the J call TRBJ1-2; D is undetermined. Per germline, CDR1 SGHTA and CDR2 FQGNSA. The CDR3 sequence is 15 residues long. Trimming took 1 base from V and 2 from J, leaving 11 bases between them.

This clonotype has just a few counts. The rearrangement joins TRBV20-1 to TRBJ2-4; D may be TRBD1 or TRBD2 (5 bases each). CDR3 length equals 15 residues. V lost 4 bases to trimming and J lost 4 bases, with 17 bases between them. Per germline, CDR1 DFQATT and CDR2 SNEGSKA (reference sequence). CDR3 amino acids: CSAKQWGRGKNIQYF. CDR3 bases: TGCAGTGCTAAGCAGTGGGGACGGGGAAAAAACATTCAGTACTTC.

The chain is built from TRBV2 and TRBJ1-1; tentative D call: TRBD1 (5 bases). This CDR3 region has 14 residues. Trimming pared 4 bases from V and 3 bases from J, leaving 12 bases between. Germline-derived CDR1 and CDR2 are SNHLY and FYNNEI. The CDR3 protein is CASSAGGIDTEAFF. The CDR3, as DNA: TGTGCCAGCAGTGCGGGGGGTATCGACACTGAAGCTTTCTTT.

This clonotype showed up many times. The V gene is TRBV7-6, the J gene TRBJ2-2; 10 bases line up with TRBD2. The CDR3 length is 16 residues. Germline V CDR1 and CDR2: SGHVS, FNYEAQ. Germline trimming cut 4 bases from V and 4 bases from J; bases unmatched to any gene: 6. CDR3 coding DNA: TGTGCCAGCAGCTCGGGACTAGCGCCGCTCACCGGGGAGCTGTTTTTT. It specifies CASSSGLAPLTGELFF.

This rearrangement joins TRBV11-2 to TRBJ2-4; D gene ambiguous. The V end was cut by 2 bases, the J end by 2 bases, with 1 base between. From germline, CDR1 is SGHAT and CDR2 FQNNGV. The CDR3 covers 12 residues. The CDR3 reads CASSLTKNIQYF. CDR3 DNA sequence: TGTGCCAGCAGCTTAACCAAAAACATTCAGTACTTC.

CDR3 protein: CASSLVLAGGEQYF. CDR3 nucleotide sequence: TGTGCCAGCAGCTTAGTACTAGCGGGAGGCGAGCAGTACTTC. The chain combines TRBV7-2 with TRBJ2-7; TRBD2 matches 12 bases. V shed 1 base, J shed 6 bases, and the junction held 1 base outside the gene matches. The CDR3 has 14 amino acids. Looked up from germline, CDR1 is SGHTA and CDR2 is FQGNSA. The whole variable domain, remainder taken from reference TRBV7-2 and TRBJ2-7, is GAGVSQSPSNKVTEKGKDVELRCDPISGHTALYWYRQSLGQGLEFLIYFQGNSAPDKSGLPSDRFSAERTGGSVSTLTIQRTQQEDSAVYLCASSLVLAGGEQYFGPGTRLTVT.

The chain carries TRBV7-9 and TRBJ2-3, with 11 bases lining up with TRBD1. CDR3 length equals 15 residues. J was trimmed by 5 bases and V by 5 bases; bases with no gene match: 6. The germline V gene encodes CDR1 SEHNR and CDR2 FQNEAQ (reference sequence). As DNA, the CDR3 is TGTGCCAGCAGCGTCTTGGACAGGGGGCGAGATACGCAGTATTTT. It yields the protein CASSVLDRGRDTQYF.

This clonotype was picked up a small number of times. The CDR3 nucleotides are TGTGCCAGCAGTTACTCGCCGGGTGCCGGGGAGCTGTTTTTT. It yields the protein CASSYSPGAGELFF. The V gene is TRBV6-2 or TRBV6-3, the J gene TRBJ2-2; D not resolved. The length of the CDR3 is 14 residues. Germline V lookup: CDR1 MNHEY, CDR2 SVGEGT. The germline V and J ends were trimmed by 0 bases and 6 bases, with 8 bases remaining between them.

This clonotype was seen a few times. This rearrangement joins TRBV12-3 or TRBV12-4 to TRBJ1-2; D gene ambiguous. This CDR3 has 16 residues. V was trimmed by 8 bases and J by 3 bases, leaving 22 bases between them. CDR3 coding DNA: TGTGCCAGCGTTGTTACCCGGGCAGCACGTTACTATGGCTACACCTTC. Protein product: CASVVTRAARYYGYTF.